A single sample is the source of the 24 T cell receptor beta chains below, sequenced in a study of identical twins. TCRdb processed the 5' RACE reads anew with MiXCR; each CDR3 protein has one entry. Of around 1.7 million distinct CDR3 sequences listed, around a third were seen once; the top ten hold under 0.35%. The sequencing input was cord blood. Receptors were obtained from a newborn girl in good health.

This chain links TRBV19 with TRBJ2-7; weak D call: TRBD1 (5 bases). CDR1 is LNHDA, CDR2 SQIVND, per germline (reference sequence). CDR3 length: 14 residues. Trimming took 5 bases from V and 3 from J, leaving 14 bases between them. The CDR3: CASSVGHHFYEQYF. As DNA, the CDR3 is TGTGCCAGTAGTGTAGGACACCACTTCTACGAGCAGTACTTC.

This clonotype came up a few times. V usage is TRBV6-5 and J usage is TRBJ1-1; 9 bases map to TRBD1. The V gene end was trimmed by 6 bases and the J gene end by 6 bases; junction bases not matched to a gene: 14. This CDR3 contains 16 residues. From germline, CDR1 is MNHEY and CDR2 SVGAGI. The CDR3 sequence is CASRDLRQGVMAEAFF. The CDR3 region has the DNA TGTGCCAGCAGGGATCTGCGACAGGGGGTAATGGCTGAAGCTTTCTTT.

V is TRBV6-1 and J is TRBJ2-5; TRBD2 matches at 9 bases. The germline CDR1 and CDR2 sequences are MNHNS and SASEGT. The V gene end was trimmed by 4 bases and the J gene end by 11 bases; junction bases not matched to a gene: 14. The CDR3 contains 15 residues. The CDR3 DNA is TGTGCCAGCAGTGGACTCGGGACTAGCCCAAATGAGCAGTACTTC. Its protein product is CASSGLGTSPNEQYF.

V and J are TRBV20-1 and TRBJ2-1; D gene uncertain. The CDR3 loop spans 13 amino acids. V dropped 2 bases and J dropped 8 bases, with 13 bases sitting between them. CDR1 DFQATT and CDR2 SNEGSKA come from the germline V gene (reference sequence). For the CDR3, the DNA is TGCAGTGCTAGAACGGTACAATTGGATGAGCAGTTCTTC. Residues: CSARTVQLDEQFF.

In its sample, this clonotype was seen a few times. CDR3 loop: CATLPRGGYNEQYF. The CDR3 coding sequence is TGTGCCACCCTTCCTAGGGGCGGTTACAATGAGCAGTACTTC. This rearrangement joins TRBV12-3 or TRBV12-4 to TRBJ2-5; D might be TRBD1 (5 bases). CDR3 length equals 14 residues. Trimming cost V 10 bases and J 11 bases, with 26 bases left between them.

A few counts support this clonotype. The chain combines TRBV7-9 with TRBJ2-1; unclear D gene. There are 15 residues in the CDR3. Germline V gene sequence: CDR1 SEHNR, CDR2 FQNEAQ (reference sequence). V was cut by 1 base and J by 8 bases, with 15 bases left in between. The CDR3 is CASSLGSHKGDEQFF. The CDR3 DNA is TGTGCCAGCAGCTTAGGGTCCCACAAAGGCGATGAGCAGTTCTTC.

V and J are TRBV5-4 and TRBJ2-5, with 8 bases matching TRBD2. The CDR3 length is 15 residues. V trimming: 4 bases; J trimming: 4 bases; junction bases outside the gene matches: 9. Germline V gene sequence: CDR1 SGHNT, CDR2 YYREEE (reference sequence). Here the CDR3 reads CASSPGGPFGETQYF. CDR3 coding DNA: TGTGCCAGCAGCCCGGGGGGGCCGTTCGGAGAGACCCAGTACTTC.

This CDR3 reads CASSLPGTVHYEAFF. The CDR3 DNA reads TGTGCCAGCAGCTTACCCGGGACAGTGCACTATGAAGCTTTCTTT. This chain links TRBV7-9 with TRBJ1-1; TRBD1 matches at 7 bases. The CDR3 is 15 residues long. Trimming removed 2 bases from V and 7 bases from J; junction bases left unmatched: 10. Germline V gene data show CDR1 as SEHNR and CDR2 as FQNEAQ (reference sequence).

This clonotype was recorded once. The chain joins TRBV20-1 to TRBJ2-5, with a tentative D call TRBD1 (6 bases). V was pared by 5 bases and J by 11 bases, with 24 bases between. The CDR3 is 14 amino acids. Germline lookup yields CDR1 DFQATT and CDR2 SNEGSKA (reference sequence). CDR3 residues: CSAQGPGLHNEQYF. CDR3 DNA sequence: TGCAGTGCTCAGGGGCCGGGGTTACACAATGAGCAGTACTTC.

The rearrangement uses TRBV6-1 and TRBJ2-1; a possible D gene is TRBD1 (5 bases). The length of the CDR3 is 13 residues. V gave up 4 bases and J gave up 6 bases, with 10 bases separating them. CDR1 is MNHNS and CDR2 is SASEGT in the germline V gene. The CDR3 coding sequence is TGTGCCAGCAGTGGCCTAGGGGCCAATGAGCAGTTCTTC. Encoded protein: CASSGLGANEQFF.

The chain is built from TRBV28 and TRBJ1-2, with a weak D call TRBD1 (6 bases). The CDR3 has 13 residues. Germline V lookup: CDR1 MDHEN, CDR2 SYDVKM. With 11 bases removed from V and 5 bases from J, the gap between germline ends came to 18 bases. CDR3 protein: CASQGGDGYGYTF. The CDR3 nucleotides are TGTGCCTCCCAAGGGGGGGATGGGTATGGCTACACCTTC.

This clonotype has only a few counts. The chain recombines TRBV5-1 with TRBJ2-5, with TRBD2 as a possible D gene (5 bases). V was pared by 5 bases and J by 1 base, with 9 bases between. This CDR3 spans 13 amino acids. Germline loops: CDR1 SGHRS, CDR2 YFSETQ. The CDR3 DNA sequence: TGCGCCAGCAGGGGTACTAGCCAAGAGACCCAGTACTTC. Translation gives CASRGTSQETQYF.

The CDR3 DNA reads TGTGCCAGCAGTTACCGCCAGACTAGCGGGAGGGCCTCCTACGAGCAGTACTTC. This gives the protein CASSYRQTSGRASYEQYF. This chain uses TRBV6-5 with TRBJ2-7, with 14 positions matching TRBD2. The CDR3 loop spans 18 amino acids. Germline-derived CDR1 and CDR2 are MNHEY and SVGAGI. The trim removed 2 bases at V and 0 bases at J, leaving 6 bases unmatched.

The J gene is TRBJ2-3, the V gene TRBV12-3 or TRBV12-4; 11 bases agree with TRBD2. This CDR3 region has 16 residues. V gave up 1 base and J gave up 2 bases; unmatched junction bases: 2. The CDR3 reads CASSLGLAGTTDTQYF. CDR3 nucleotides: TGTGCCAGCAGTTTAGGACTAGCGGGGACCACAGATACGCAGTATTTT.

Only a few counts were recorded for this clonotype. The chain has TRBV20-1 and TRBJ1-2; the match to TRBD1 covers 8 bases. Germline V gene sequence: CDR1 DFQATT, CDR2 SNEGSKA (reference sequence). The CDR3 extends over 14 amino acids. V lost 0 bases, J lost 8 bases, and 8 bases stayed unmatched. CDR3 nucleotide sequence: TGCAGTGCTAGAGATCGAGGACAGGGAGGAGGCTACACCTTC. It yields the protein CSARDRGQGGGYTF.

There are a few counts of this clonotype. J is TRBJ1-6 and V is TRBV28; TRBD1 aligns across 7 bases. The CDR3 is 15 residues long. V lost 3 bases and J lost 9; bases outside the gene matches: 8. Per the germline V gene, CDR1 is MDHEN and CDR2 is SYDVKM. The CDR3 DNA sequence: TGTGCCAGCAGTTTCGTGGACAGGAGGGGTTCACCCCTCCACTTT. Translating gives CASSFVDRRGSPLHF.

This clonotype appeared a single time. V gene TRBV20-1 combines with J gene TRBJ2-1, with TRBD2 identical over 11 bases. The CDR3 is 17 amino acids. Germline-derived CDR1 and CDR2 are DFQATT and SNEGSKA (reference sequence). Germline trimming cut 0 bases from V and 8 bases from J; bases unmatched to any gene: 12. CDR3 bases: TGCAGTGCTAGAGATTGGACCAATAGCGGGAGGGTCCATGAGCAGTTCTTC. It translates to CSARDWTNSGRVHEQFF.

This chain links TRBV20-1 with TRBJ2-7; 12 positions agree with TRBD2. After removal of 0 bases from V and 5 bases from J, the junction contained 5 bases not matched to a gene. The CDR3 sequence is 15 residues long. From germline, CDR1 is DFQATT and CDR2 SNEGSKA (reference sequence). CDR3 coding DNA: TGCAGTGCTAGAGACCCGACTAGCGGGAGCGACGAGCAGTACTTC. Amino acids: CSARDPTSGSDEQYF.

Concerning this clonotype itself: The junction and the germline gene differ at one end; a read error may be behind it. V gene TRBV20-1 combines with J gene TRBJ2-1, with D possibly TRBD2 on 5 matching bases. Germline CDR1 DFQATT, CDR2 SNEGSKA (reference sequence). This CDR3 is built from 14 residues. The CDR3 reads CSASLGSSCNEQFF. The CDR3 bases are TGCAGTGCTAGTCTAGGGAGCTCCTGCAATGAGCAGTTCTTC.

The chain links TRBV29-1 to TRBJ2-1; 11 bases fit TRBD1. V was pared by 6 bases and J by 6 bases, with 4 bases of the junction left unmatched. In germline, CDR1 is SQVTM, CDR2 ANQGSEA. This CDR3 is built from 13 residues. The DNA of the CDR3 is TGCAGCGTCGATGGGACAGGGGGCAATGAGCAGTTCTTC. This gives the protein CSVDGTGGNEQFF.

This clonotype has more than one count but fewer than ten. The chain combines TRBV25-1 with TRBJ2-1; 8 bases agree with TRBD1. Trimming cost V 1 base and J 5 bases; bases outside gene matches: 4. CDR1 is MGHDK and CDR2 is SYGVNS in the germline V gene. The CDR3 is made up of 15 amino acids. In DNA form, the CDR3 reads TGTGCCAGCAGTGAATTTGGGACAGGCCACAATGAGCAGTTCTTC. Translating it yields CASSEFGTGHNEQFF.

CDR3: CASSYRGGWNIQYF. As DNA, the CDR3 is TGTGCCAGCAGTTACCGAGGGGGCTGGAACATTCAGTACTTC. The rearrangement links TRBV6-5 to TRBJ2-4, with 7 bases aligning to TRBD1. Germline assignment: CDR1 MNHEY and CDR2 SVGAGI. V shed 2 bases, J shed 7 bases, and the junction held 5 bases outside the gene matches. This CDR3 region has 14 residues.

This sequence joins TRBV4-2 and TRBJ1-3; D gene unclear. Trimming stripped 2 bases from V and 2 bases from J, with 13 bases between. This CDR3 spans 16 amino acids. Per the germline V gene, CDR1 is LGHNA and CDR2 is YNFKEQ. The CDR3, as DNA: TGTGCCAGCAGCCAATCGATATCCTCGCCTGGAAACACCATATATTTT. Protein sequence: CASSQSISSPGNTIYF.

This chain uses TRBV10-3 with TRBJ1-1, with 8 positions matching TRBD1. Trimming cost V 9 bases and J 0 bases; bases outside gene matches: 3. Germline V gene lookup returns CDR1 ENHRY and CDR2 SYGVKD. The CDR3 runs 13 residues. The CDR3 DNA reads as TGTGCCATGCGGGGACAGGTGAACACTGAAGCTTTCTTT. Amino acids: CAMRGQVNTEAFF.